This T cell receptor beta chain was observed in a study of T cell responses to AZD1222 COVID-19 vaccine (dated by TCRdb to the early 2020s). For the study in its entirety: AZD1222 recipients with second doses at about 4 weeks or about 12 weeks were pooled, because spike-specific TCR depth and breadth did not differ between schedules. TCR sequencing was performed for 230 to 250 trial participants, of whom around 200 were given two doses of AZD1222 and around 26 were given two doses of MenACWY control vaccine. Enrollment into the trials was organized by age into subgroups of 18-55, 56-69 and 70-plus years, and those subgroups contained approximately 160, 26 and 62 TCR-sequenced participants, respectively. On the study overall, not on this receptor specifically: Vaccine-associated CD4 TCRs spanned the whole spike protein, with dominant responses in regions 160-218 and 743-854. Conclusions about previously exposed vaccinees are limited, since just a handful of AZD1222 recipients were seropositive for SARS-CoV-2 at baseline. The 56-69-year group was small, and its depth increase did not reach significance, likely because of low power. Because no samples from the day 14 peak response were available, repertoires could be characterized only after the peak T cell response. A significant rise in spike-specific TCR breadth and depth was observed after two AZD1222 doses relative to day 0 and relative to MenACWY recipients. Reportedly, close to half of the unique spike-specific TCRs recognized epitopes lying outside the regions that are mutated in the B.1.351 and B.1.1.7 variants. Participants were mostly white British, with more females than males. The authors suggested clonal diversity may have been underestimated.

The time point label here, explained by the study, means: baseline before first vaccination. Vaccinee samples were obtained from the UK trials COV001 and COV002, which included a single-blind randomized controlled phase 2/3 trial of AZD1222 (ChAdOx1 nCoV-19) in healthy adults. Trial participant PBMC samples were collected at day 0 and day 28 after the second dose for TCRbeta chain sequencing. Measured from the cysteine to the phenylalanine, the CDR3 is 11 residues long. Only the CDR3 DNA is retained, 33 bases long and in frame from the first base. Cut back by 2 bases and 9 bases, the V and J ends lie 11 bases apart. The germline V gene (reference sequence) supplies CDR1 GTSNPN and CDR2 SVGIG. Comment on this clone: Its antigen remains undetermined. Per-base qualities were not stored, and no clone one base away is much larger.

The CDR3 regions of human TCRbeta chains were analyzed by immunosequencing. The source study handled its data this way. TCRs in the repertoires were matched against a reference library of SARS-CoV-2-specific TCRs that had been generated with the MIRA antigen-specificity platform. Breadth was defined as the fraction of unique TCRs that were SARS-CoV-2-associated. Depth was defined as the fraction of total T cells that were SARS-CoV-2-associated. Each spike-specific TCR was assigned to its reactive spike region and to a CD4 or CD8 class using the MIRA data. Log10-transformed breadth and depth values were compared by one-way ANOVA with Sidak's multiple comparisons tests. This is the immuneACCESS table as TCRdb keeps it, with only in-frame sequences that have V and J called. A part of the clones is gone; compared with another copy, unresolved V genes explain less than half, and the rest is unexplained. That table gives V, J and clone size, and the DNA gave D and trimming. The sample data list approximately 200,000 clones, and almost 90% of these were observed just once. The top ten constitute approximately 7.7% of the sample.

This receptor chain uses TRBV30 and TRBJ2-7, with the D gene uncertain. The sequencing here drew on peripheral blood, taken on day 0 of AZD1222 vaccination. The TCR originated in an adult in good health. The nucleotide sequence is TGTGCCTGGAGTACAAAGGTCGGGCAGTACTTC. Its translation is CAWSTKVGQYF.